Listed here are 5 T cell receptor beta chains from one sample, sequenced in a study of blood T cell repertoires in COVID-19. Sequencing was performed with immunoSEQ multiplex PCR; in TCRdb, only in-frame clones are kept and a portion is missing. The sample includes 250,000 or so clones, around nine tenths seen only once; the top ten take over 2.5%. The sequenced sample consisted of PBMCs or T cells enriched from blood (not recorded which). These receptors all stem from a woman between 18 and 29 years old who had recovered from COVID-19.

The CDR3 DNA reads as TGTGCCAGCAGTTCGCGGACAGGTGGGAATGGCTACACCTTC. Amino acid sequence: CASSSRTGGNGYTF. The chain couples TRBV25-1 to TRBJ1-2; 7 bases are a match to TRBD1. The CDR3 is made up of 14 amino acids. With 5 bases clipped from V and 6 bases from J, the junction kept 9 bases outside the gene matches. Germline V gene data show CDR1 as MGHDK and CDR2 as SYGVNS.

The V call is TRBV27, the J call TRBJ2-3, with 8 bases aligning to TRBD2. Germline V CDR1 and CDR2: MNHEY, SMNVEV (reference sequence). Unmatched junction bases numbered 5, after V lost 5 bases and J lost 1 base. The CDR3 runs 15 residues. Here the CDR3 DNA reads TGTGCCAGCAGTGCCCCGGGACTAGGCACAGATACGCAGTATTTT. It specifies CASSAPGLGTDTQYF.

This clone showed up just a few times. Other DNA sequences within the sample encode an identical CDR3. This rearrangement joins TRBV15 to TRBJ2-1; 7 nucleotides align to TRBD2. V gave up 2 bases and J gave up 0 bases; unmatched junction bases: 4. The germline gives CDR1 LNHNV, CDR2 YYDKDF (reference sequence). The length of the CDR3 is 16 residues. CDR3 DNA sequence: TGTGCCACCAGCAGACTCGGGGGGAGCTCCTACAATGAGCAGTTCTTC. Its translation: CATSRLGGSSYNEQFF.

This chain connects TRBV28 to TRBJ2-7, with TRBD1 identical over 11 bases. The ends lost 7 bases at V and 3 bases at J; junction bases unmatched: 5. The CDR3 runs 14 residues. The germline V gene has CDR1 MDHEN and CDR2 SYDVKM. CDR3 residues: CASTKGTGGYEQYF. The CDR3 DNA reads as TGTGCCAGCACCAAAGGGACAGGGGGCTACGAGCAGTACTTC.

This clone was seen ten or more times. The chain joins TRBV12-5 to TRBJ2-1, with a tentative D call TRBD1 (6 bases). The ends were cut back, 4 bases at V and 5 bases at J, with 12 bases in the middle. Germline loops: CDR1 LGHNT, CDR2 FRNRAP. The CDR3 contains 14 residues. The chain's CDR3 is CASGSGQRDNEQFF. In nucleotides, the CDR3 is TGTGCTAGTGGTTCCGGACAGAGAGACAATGAGCAGTTCTTC. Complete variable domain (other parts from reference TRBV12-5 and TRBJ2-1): DARVTQTPRHKVTEMGQEVTMRCQPILGHNTVFWYRQTMMQGLELLAYFRNRAPLDDSGMPKDRFSAEMPDATLATLKIQPSEPRDSAVYFCASGSGQRDNEQFFGPGTRLTVL.